These T cell receptor beta chains were read from a single sample in a study of blood T cells in healthy people across ages. In TCRdb, the 5' RACE reads were re-called with MiXCR into one record per CDR3 protein. The sample has roughly 1.5 million distinct CDR3 sequences, about 42% seen once; the top ten hold more than 4%. Sequencing was done on a sample of blood. These receptors were collected from a woman aged 18-29 years in good health. Each CDR3 is given with its conserved first and last residue. The order of the fields is D gene, CDR3 length, clone size, J gene, V gene, CDR3 DNA, CDR3 protein. The D gene is left open where the match is weak. Only some rows state a clone size, as once, few, many or a class for expanded clones.

d_call: TRBD1; cdr3_length: 15; clone_size: few; j_call: TRBJ2-2; v_call: TRBV19; cdr3_nt: TGTGCCAGTAGTAGACAGGGGGGTGTCACCGGGGAGCTGTTTTTT; cdr3_aa: CASSRQGGVTGELFF
d_call: -; cdr3_length: 14; clone_size: few; j_call: TRBJ1-5; v_call: TRBV28; cdr3_nt: TGTGCCAGCAGTTTGACGGGGGACGCTCAGCCCCAGCATTTT; cdr3_aa: CASSLTGDAQPQHF
d_call: TRBD1; cdr3_length: 13; clone_size: few; j_call: TRBJ1-1; v_call: TRBV5-6; cdr3_nt: TGTGCCAGCAGCTTGGAGGCCAGGGGGGAAGCTTTCTTT; cdr3_aa: CASSLEARGEAFF
d_call: -; cdr3_length: 14; clone_size: few; j_call: TRBJ2-2; v_call: TRBV29-1; cdr3_nt: TGCAGCGTTGAGTTAGGGGCTAACACCGGGGAGCTGTTTTTT; cdr3_aa: CSVELGANTGELFF
d_call: -; cdr3_length: 14; clone_size: few; j_call: TRBJ2-5; v_call: TRBV7-2; cdr3_nt: TGTGCCAGCAGCTTACGGCAGGAACAAGAGACCCAGTACTTC; cdr3_aa: CASSLRQEQETQYF
d_call: -; cdr3_length: 15; clone_size: few; j_call: TRBJ1-5; v_call: TRBV5-5; cdr3_nt: TGTGCCAGCAGCTTGGGAGACCTAGGGGGTCAGCCCCAGCATTTT; cdr3_aa: CASSLGDLGGQPQHF
d_call: TRBD1; cdr3_length: 13; clone_size: few; j_call: TRBJ2-3; v_call: TRBV20-1; cdr3_nt: TGCAGTGCAAGGACAGGGGTGGAAGATACGCAGTATTTT; cdr3_aa: CSARTGVEDTQYF
d_call: -; cdr3_length: 12; clone_size: few; j_call: TRBJ2-3; v_call: TRBV27; cdr3_nt: TGTGCCAGCGGAGGGGCGGCCAATACGCAGTATTTT; cdr3_aa: CASGGAANTQYF
d_call: -; cdr3_length: 13; clone_size: -; j_call: TRBJ2-7; v_call: TRBV20-1; cdr3_nt: TGCAGTGCTTCCGTTGACAGGACAGAGACCCGGTACTTC; cdr3_aa: CSASVDRTETRYF
d_call: -; cdr3_length: 15; clone_size: few; j_call: TRBJ1-2; v_call: TRBV7-2; cdr3_nt: TGTGCCAGCAGGGTCCGGGGGGAGGCTAACTATGGCTACACCTTC; cdr3_aa: CASRVRGEANYGYTF
d_call: -; cdr3_length: 15; clone_size: few; j_call: TRBJ2-1; v_call: TRBV4-3; cdr3_nt: TGCGCCAGCAGCCAAGAACCCGCTATCCGCAATGAGCAGTTCTTC; cdr3_aa: CASSQEPAIRNEQFF
d_call: TRBD2; cdr3_length: 17; clone_size: few; j_call: TRBJ2-1; v_call: TRBV20-1; cdr3_nt: TGCAGTGCTAGAGGGGGGGGTTACGGGCGGGGATACAATGAGCAGTTCTTC; cdr3_aa: CSARGGGYGRGYNEQFF
d_call: -; cdr3_length: 13; clone_size: -; j_call: TRBJ2-5; v_call: TRBV3-1; cdr3_nt: TGTGCTAGCAGTCCGCAGGCGACGCAGACCCGGTACTTC; cdr3_aa: CASSPQATQTRYF
d_call: -; cdr3_length: 12; clone_size: many; j_call: TRBJ2-7; v_call: TRBV28; cdr3_nt: TGTGCCAGCAGCTTAACGGGGCTCGAGCAGTACTTC; cdr3_aa: CASSLTGLEQYF
d_call: -; cdr3_length: 13; clone_size: -; j_call: TRBJ1-1; v_call: TRBV27; cdr3_nt: TGTGCCAGCAGTTTATCTGGAGGCGCTGAAGCTTTCTTT; cdr3_aa: CASSLSGGAEAFF